Below, 26 T cell receptor beta chains from the same sample are listed, as sequenced in a study of blood T cell repertoires in COVID-19. Using immunoSEQ multiplex PCR, the repertoire was profiled, and TCRdb retains in-frame clones only, with some absent. This table holds roughly 150,000 clones, roughly 80% found once. The sequenced sample was peripheral blood. Receptors originate from a woman older than 75 with acute or convalescent COVID-19.

The chain links TRBV7-9 to TRBJ1-1; TRBD1 matches at 10 bases. The CDR3 runs 16 residues. Trimming removed 4 bases from V and 1 base from J; junction bases left unmatched: 6. The germline CDR1 and CDR2 sequences are SEHNR and FQNEAQ (reference sequence). CDR3 DNA: TGTGCCAGCAGCTCCTGGACAGGGGGTACGAACACTGAAGCTTTCTTT. This translates into CASSSWTGGTNTEAFF. The whole variable domain, filled in from reference TRBV7-9 and TRBJ1-1, reads DTGVSQNPRHKITKRGQNVTFRCDPISEHNRLYWYRQTLGQGPEFLTYFQNEAQLEKSRLLSDRFSAERPKGSFSTLEIQRTEQGDSAMYLCASSSWTGGTNTEAFFGQGTRLTVV.

V is TRBV5-1 and J is TRBJ2-7; 8 bases fit TRBD2. The J segment lost 4 bases and the V segment lost 1 base, leaving 10 bases of the junction unmatched. This CDR3 is built from 16 residues. Germline V gives CDR1 SGHRS, CDR2 YFSETQ. The CDR3 loop reads CASSLSGGTGMYEQYF. In DNA form, the CDR3 reads TGCGCCAGCAGCTTGTCGGGAGGGACGGGGATGTACGAGCAGTACTTC.

As concerns this clone: One junction end does not reproduce the germline sequence, and a read error may be involved. V is TRBV7-2 and J is TRBJ2-3; D assignment may be TRBD1 or TRBD2 (6 bases each). The CDR3 runs to 15 residues. Looked up from germline, CDR1 is SGHTA and CDR2 is FQGNSA. CDR3: CASSLGGPSTDTQYF. The CDR3 region has the DNA TGTGCCAGCAGTTTAGGGGGGCCTAGCACAGATACGCAGTATTTT.

The chain recombines TRBV5-4 with TRBJ1-6, with D perhaps TRBD1 (5 bases). With 5 bases removed from V and 5 bases from J, the gap between germline ends came to 17 bases. CDR1 and CDR2 from the germline V gene are SGHNT and YYREEE (reference sequence). The CDR3 is 16 residues long. This chain's CDR3 is CASSSYPGVHNSPLHF. CDR3 coding DNA: TGTGCCAGCAGTTCCTATCCGGGGGTGCATAATTCACCCCTCCACTTT.

This chain connects TRBV29-1 to TRBJ2-3, with 10 bases identical to TRBD2. The trim removed 3 bases at V and 2 bases at J, leaving 5 bases unmatched. This CDR3 contains 15 residues. CDR1 is SQVTM, CDR2 ANQGSEA, per germline. CDR3 protein: CSVESLAGATDTQYF. CDR3 DNA sequence: TGCAGCGTTGAGAGTCTAGCGGGGGCCACAGATACGCAGTATTTT.

The V and J genes are TRBV7-2 and TRBJ1-1; D gene uncertain. The germline gives CDR1 SGHTA, CDR2 FQGNSA. V shed 5 bases and J shed 7 bases, with 8 bases lying between them. CDR3 length: 11 amino acids. This chain's CDR3 is CASSQTGEAFF. CDR3 coding DNA: TGTGCCAGCAGCCAGACGGGTGAAGCTTTCTTT.

V is TRBV6-1 and J is TRBJ1-5; D might be TRBD1 (6 bases). The CDR3 extends over 14 amino acids. Germline CDR1 MNHNS, CDR2 SASEGT. V gave up 1 base and J gave up 3 bases, with 7 bases separating them. The DNA for the CDR3 is TGTGCCAGCAGTGAAGGACAGGCCAATCAGCCCCAGCATTTT. The encoded protein is CASSEGQANQPQHF.

The chain links TRBV18 to TRBJ1-2; D not certain. The CDR3 runs to 11 residues. Germline lookup yields CDR1 KGHSH and CDR2 LQKENI. Trimming took off 3 bases at V and 6 bases at J, with 5 bases between the two ends. CDR3 DNA: TGTGCCAGCTCACCGGGCAATGGCTACACCTTC. It specifies CASSPGNGYTF.

On this clone itself: One end of the junction fails to match germline, which may point to a read error. V gene TRBV7-7 combines with J gene TRBJ2-1; D is undetermined. CDR3 length: 15 residues. Per germline, CDR1 SSHAT and CDR2 FNYEAQ (reference sequence). CDR3 coding DNA: TGTGCTAGCAGCTTAGATGGCGGCTCCTACAATGAGCAGTTCTTC. Translating it yields CASSLDGGSYNEQFF.

In this sample, this clone turned up a few times. The chain links TRBV5-6 to TRBJ2-7, with 8 bases lining up with TRBD1. The CDR3 is 14 amino acids. V gave up 5 bases and J gave up 2 bases; unmatched junction bases: 6. Germline CDR1 is SGHDT and CDR2 is YYEEEE. In DNA, the CDR3 is TGTGCCAGCAGTTTCGGGACAGGAGCCTACGAGCAGTACTTC. Protein sequence: CASSFGTGAYEQYF. Full variable domain (rest looked up from reference TRBV5-6 and TRBJ2-7): DAGVTQSPTHLIKTRGQQVTLRCSPKSGHDTVSWYQQALGQGPQFIFQYYEEEERQRGNFPDRFSGHQFPNYSSELNVNALLLGDSALYLCASSFGTGAYEQYFGPGTRLTVT.

The J gene is TRBJ1-2, the V gene TRBV5-1; a weak D match, TRBD1 (5 bases). Trimming stripped 0 bases from V and 7 bases from J, with 19 bases between. Germline lookup yields CDR1 SGHRS and CDR2 YFSETQ. The CDR3 loop spans 16 amino acids. The CDR3 DNA reads TGCGCCAGCAGCTTGGCCGGGGACCCTCTTAGCGGTGGCTACACCTTC. This codes for CASSLAGDPLSGGYTF.

The chain links TRBV2 to TRBJ1-1, with TRBD1 as a possible D gene (6 bases). The V gene lost 7 bases and the J gene lost 4 bases, with 28 bases spanning the gap. The CDR3 consists of 18 residues. The V gene's germline CDR1 is SNHLY and CDR2 FYNNEI. The CDR3 spells CASKANFLKQGRGTEAFF. CDR3 nucleotides: TGTGCCAGCAAAGCCAACTTCCTGAAACAGGGCCGGGGCACTGAAGCTTTCTTT.

This clone was found many times. V is TRBV6-5 and J is TRBJ1-5; possibly TRBD1 for D (5 bases). V was trimmed by 0 bases and J by 6 bases, leaving 12 bases between them. This CDR3 comprises 15 residues. Germline values: CDR1 MNHEY, CDR2 SVGAGI. The CDR3 protein is CASSYSTQGGQPQHF. Written as DNA, the CDR3 is TGTGCCAGCAGTTACTCGACGCAGGGAGGTCAGCCCCAGCATTTT.

This rearrangement joins TRBV6-5 to TRBJ2-5; D is perhaps TRBD1 (5 bases). There are 13 residues in the CDR3. V lost 6 bases and J lost 5, with 13 bases in between. Looked up from germline, CDR1 is MNHEY and CDR2 is SVGAGI. CDR3 in amino acids: CASRKGQGETQYF. CDR3 nucleotide sequence: TGTGCCAGCAGGAAGGGGCAAGGGGAGACCCAGTACTTC.

The chain combines TRBV4-1 with TRBJ1-5; TRBD1 matches at 12 bases. The germline gives CDR1 MGHRA, CDR2 YSYEKL. The CDR3 extends over 18 amino acids. The V segment lost 1 base and the J segment 3 bases; nucleotides outside the gene matches: 7. For the CDR3, the DNA is TGCGCCAGCAGCCAAGCCCCCGGGACAGGGGGCTTCAATCAGCCCCAGCATTTT. Translating it yields CASSQAPGTGGFNQPQHF.

This clone has only a few counts. This chain connects TRBV27 to TRBJ1-4; D ambiguous. V lost 6 bases to trimming and J lost 8 bases, with 16 bases between them. Germline loops: CDR1 MNHEY, CDR2 SMNVEV (reference sequence). CDR3 length equals 14 residues. The CDR3 nucleotides read TGTGCCAGCAGCTTGTGGAGCGAATCGGAAAAACTGTTTTTT. Amino acids: CASSLWSESEKLFF.

On this clone itself: This specimen includes other DNA sequences encoding the same CDR3. The chain joins TRBV7-2 to TRBJ1-5; no reliable D call. The CDR3 runs 14 residues. Per the germline V gene, CDR1 is SGHTA and CDR2 is FQGNSA. V was pared by 2 bases and J by 0 bases, with 5 bases between. CDR3 bases: TGTGCCAGCAGCTTACGGGATAGCAATCAGCCCCAGCATTTT. This encodes CASSLRDSNQPQHF.

This chain joins TRBV7-9 and TRBJ2-2; tentative D call: TRBD1 (6 bases). The germline CDR1 and CDR2 sequences are SEHNR and FQNEAQ (reference sequence). The CDR3 covers 16 residues. Trimming took off 4 bases at V and 6 bases at J, with 18 bases between the two ends. The CDR3 bases are TGTGCCAGCAGCTCAAAAAAAAACAGGGTTGCCGGGGAGCTGTTTTTT. Its protein product is CASSSKKNRVAGELFF.

The chain links TRBV11-3 to TRBJ1-1, with unresolved D. Germline V gives CDR1 SGHNT, CDR2 YENEEA. V lost 2 bases to trimming and J lost 1 base, with 5 bases between them. The CDR3 extends over 13 amino acids. The CDR3 loop reads CASSLTRNTEAFF. The CDR3 DNA reads TGTGCCAGCAGCTTAACGCGGAACACTGAAGCTTTCTTT.

The V gene is TRBV6-5, the J gene TRBJ1-1; 9 bases align to TRBD1. The CDR3 covers 13 residues. The junction had 6 bases not matched to a gene; V was cut back by 8 bases and J by 5 bases. The germline gives CDR1 MNHEY, CDR2 SVGAGI. CDR3 bases: TGTGCCAGCTACAGGGGGCGGGGGACTGAAGCTTTCTTT. Protein: CASYRGRGTEAFF.

The CDR3 coding sequence is TGCAGCGTTGTTCTGCCCGGCTATGGCTACACCTTC. Protein: CSVVLPGYGYTF. The rearrangement links TRBV29-1 to TRBJ1-2; D gene uncertain. The germline V gene encodes CDR1 SQVTM and CDR2 ANQGSEA. With 4 bases removed from V and 4 bases from J, the gap between germline ends came to 10 bases. The CDR3 has 12 amino acids.

This chain links TRBV24-1 with TRBJ2-1; a weak D match, TRBD2 (6 bases). The CDR3 is made up of 14 amino acids. Germline assignment: CDR1 KGHDR and CDR2 SFDVKD. Trimming removed 3 bases at V and 6 bases at J, with 11 bases between. The CDR3 loop is CATSDPAGGNEQFF. In DNA, the CDR3 is TGTGCCACCAGTGATCCCGCCGGGGGCAATGAGCAGTTCTTC.

The chain links TRBV19 to TRBJ2-7, with TRBD1 identical over 7 bases. The V and J ends lost 1 base and 0 bases, in that order; junction bases with no gene match: 3. This CDR3 spans 15 amino acids. The germline V gene encodes CDR1 LNHDA and CDR2 SQIVND (reference sequence). The CDR3 region has the DNA TGTGCCAGTAGTATAGCGAGGGGGCGCTCCTACGAGCAGTACTTC. Translation: CASSIARGRSYEQYF.

The chain combines TRBV5-5 with TRBJ2-1; possible D gene TRBD2, 6 bases. The germline V gene has CDR1 SGHKS and CDR2 YYEKEE (reference sequence). This CDR3 region has 15 residues. Trimming shortened V by 6 bases and J by 1 base, and 14 bases separated the two germline ends. Here the CDR3 DNA reads TGTGCCAGCACCCTTTTTGGGGGGTCCTACAATGAGCAGTTCTTC. Encoded protein: CASTLFGGSYNEQFF. Full variable domain (remainder filled in from reference TRBV5-5 and TRBJ2-1): DAGVTQSPTHLIKTRGQQVTLRCSPISGHKSVSWYQQVLGQGPQFIFQYYEKEERGRGNFPDRFSARQFPNYSSELNVNALLLGDSALYLCASTLFGGSYNEQFFGPGTRLTVL.

The chain links TRBV6-2 or TRBV6-3 to TRBJ2-7, with 11 nucleotides matching TRBD2. With V trimmed by 3 bases and J by 3 bases, 7 bases remained unmatched. Germline assignment: CDR1 MNHEY and CDR2 SVGEGT. The CDR3 totals 16 residues. The CDR3 loop reads CASSYISGRARYEQYF. The CDR3 DNA reads TGTGCCAGCAGTTATATTAGCGGGAGGGCCCGCTACGAGCAGTACTTC.

Comment on this clone: The same CDR3 also results from other DNA sequences found in this sample. This chain links TRBV18 with TRBJ2-7; TRBD1 matches 7 bases. Per germline, CDR1 KGHSH and CDR2 LQKENI. This CDR3 region has 13 residues. Trimming at V came to 3 bases and at J to 2 bases, leaving 1 base not matched to a gene. For the CDR3, the DNA is TGTGCCAGCTCACCTGGGACAGCCTACGAGCAGTACTTC. This sequence encodes CASSPGTAYEQYF.